A selection of T cell receptor beta chains follows, all from one sample in a study of T-cell memory formation after mild COVID-19. MiXCR, applied by TCRdb to the 5' RACE reads, yields one record per CDR3 protein. The sample consists of about 350,000 distinct CDR3 sequences, roughly an eighth of them appearing once. Sequencing was carried out using PBMCs or a T cell subset sorted from them (not recorded which). All receptors derive from a man younger than 35 who had mild COVID-19 (a few samples of this study predate the infection). Cell type and time point are not known. Each CDR3 is given with its conserved first and last residue. A D gene is named only where the DNA matches it firmly. Size is omitted from some rows. Given values are once, few, many or a class for expanded clones.

length: 13
J: TRBJ2-3
V: TRBV9
D: .
size: many
CDR3: CASSGRGLDTQYF
DNA: TGTGCCAGCAGCGGTAGGGGTTTAGATACGCAGTATTTT

length: 13
J: TRBJ1-5
V: TRBV5-1
D: .
size: few
CDR3: CASTPRGGEPQHF
DNA: TGCGCCAGCACCCCGCGGGGGGGAGAGCCCCAGCATTTT

length: 17
J: TRBJ2-3
V: TRBV20-1
D: TRBD2
size: .
CDR3: CSARGPLLRTSLDTQYF
DNA: TGCAGTGCTAGAGGACCCCTACTTCGGACTAGCCTCGATACGCAGTATTTT

length: 17
J: TRBJ1-1
V: TRBV12-3/TRBV12-4
D: .
size: .
CDR3: CASSLESISQKNTEAFF
DNA: TGTGCCAGCAGTTTAGAATCGATCAGTCAGAAGAACACTGAAGCTTTCTTT

length: 13
J: TRBJ1-2
V: TRBV29-1
D: TRBD1
size: .
CDR3: CSGQGDEDYGYTF
DNA: TGCAGCGGTCAGGGGGATGAGGACTATGGCTACACCTTC

length: 15
J: TRBJ2-1
V: TRBV20-1
D: TRBD1
size: .
CDR3: CSARGRQGTYNEQFF
DNA: TGCAGTGCTAGAGGTAGACAGGGAACCTACAATGAGCAGTTCTTC

length: 17
J: TRBJ2-1
V: TRBV7-2
D: TRBD2
size: few
CDR3: CASSLFGLAGGPYEQFF
DNA: TGTGCCAGCAGCTTATTTGGCCTAGCGGGGGGGCCCTATGAGCAGTTCTTC

length: 15
J: TRBJ1-5
V: TRBV12-3/TRBV12-4
D: TRBD1
size: .
CDR3: CASSRQGKSNQPQHF
DNA: TGTGCCAGCAGTCGACAGGGGAAGTCCAATCAGCCCCAGCATTTT

length: 13
J: TRBJ2-3
V: TRBV29-1
D: .
size: .
CDR3: CSVTRESTDTQYF
DNA: TGCAGCGTGACGAGGGAAAGCACAGATACGCAGTATTTT

length: 11
J: TRBJ2-7
V: TRBV2
D: TRBD1
size: .
CDR3: CASSRTGESNF
DNA: TGTGCCAGCAGTAGGACAGGGGAGTCCAACTTC

length: 13
J: TRBJ2-3
V: TRBV4-1
D: .
size: .
CDR3: CASSQGGVDTQYF
DNA: TGCGCCAGCAGCCAAGGTGGGGTGGATACGCAGTATTTT